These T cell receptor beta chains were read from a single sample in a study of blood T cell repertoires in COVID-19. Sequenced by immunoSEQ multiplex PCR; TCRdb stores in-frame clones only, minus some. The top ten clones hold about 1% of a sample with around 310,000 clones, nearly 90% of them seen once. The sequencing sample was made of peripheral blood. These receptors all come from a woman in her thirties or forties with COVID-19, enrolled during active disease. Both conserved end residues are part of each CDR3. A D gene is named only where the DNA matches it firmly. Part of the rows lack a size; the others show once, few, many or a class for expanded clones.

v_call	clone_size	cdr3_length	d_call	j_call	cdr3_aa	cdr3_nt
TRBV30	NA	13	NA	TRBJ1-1	CAWSVREDTEAFF	TGTGCCTGGAGTGTACGGGAGGACACTGAAGCTTTCTTT
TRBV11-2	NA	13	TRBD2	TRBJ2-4	CASSPQTSWVQYF	TGTGCCAGCAGCCCTCAGACTAGCTGGGTTCAGTACTTC
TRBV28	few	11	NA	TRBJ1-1	CASSSFTEAFF	TGTGCCAGCAGTTCGTTCACTGAAGCTTTCTTT
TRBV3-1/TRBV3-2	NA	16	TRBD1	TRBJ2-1	CASSHLDRAPYNEQFF	TGTGCCAGCAGCCACCTAGACAGGGCCCCCTACAATGAGCAGTTCTTC
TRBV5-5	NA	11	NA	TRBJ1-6	CASSRDSPLHF	TGTGCCAGCAGCCGGGATTCACCCCTCCACTTT
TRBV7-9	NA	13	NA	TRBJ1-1	CASSSLLAAEAFF	TGTGCCAGCAGCTCCCTTTTGGCGGCTGAAGCTTTCTTT
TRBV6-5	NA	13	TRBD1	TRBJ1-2	CASSNRGGYGYTF	TGTGCCAGCAGCAACAGGGGAGGCTATGGCTACACCTTC
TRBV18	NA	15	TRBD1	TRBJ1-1	CASSPQAGGSTEAFF	TGTGCCAGCTCACCACAAGCAGGGGGAAGCACTGAAGCTTTCTTT
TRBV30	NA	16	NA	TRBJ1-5	CAWSQGSLHSNQPQHF	TGTGCCTGGAGTCAGGGGAGCCTCCATAGCAATCAGCCCCAGCATTTT
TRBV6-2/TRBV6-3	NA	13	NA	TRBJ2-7	CASSYMGGYEQYF	TGTGCCAGCAGTTACATGGGGGGTTACGAGCAGTACTTC
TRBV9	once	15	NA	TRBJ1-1	CASSVTQASNTEAFF	TGTGCCAGCAGCGTAACCCAGGCTTCGAACACTGAAGCTTTCTTT
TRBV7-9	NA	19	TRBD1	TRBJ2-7	CASSSPTTPRQGYSYEQYF	TGTGCCAGCAGCTCACCAACAACCCCCAGACAGGGGTACTCCTACGAGCAGTACTTC
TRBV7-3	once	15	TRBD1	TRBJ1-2	CASSLTNRGNGGYTF	TGTGCCAGCAGCTTAACAAACAGGGGGAATGGTGGCTACACCTTC
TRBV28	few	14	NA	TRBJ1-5	CASRSTGYGQPQHF	TGTGCCAGCAGGTCCACAGGGTACGGTCAGCCCCAGCATTTT
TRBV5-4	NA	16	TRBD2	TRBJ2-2	CASSLGSGRTTGELFF	TGTGCCAGCAGCTTGGGTAGCGGGAGAACCACCGGGGAGCTGTTTTTT
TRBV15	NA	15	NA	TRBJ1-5	CATSSDGRGNQPQHF	TGTGCCACCAGCTCAGATGGCAGGGGCAATCAGCCCCAGCATTTT
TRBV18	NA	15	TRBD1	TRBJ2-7	CASSSSGTGAYEQYF	TGTGCCAGCTCATCATCCGGGACAGGGGCCTACGAGCAGTACTTC
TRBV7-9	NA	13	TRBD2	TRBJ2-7	CASNLLRGDEQYF	TGTGCCAGCAACCTTCTGCGGGGGGACGAGCAGTACTTC
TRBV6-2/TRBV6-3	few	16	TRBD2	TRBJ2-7	CASSTFRTSGGYEQYF	TGTGCCAGCAGTACTTTTCGGACTAGCGGTGGTTACGAGCAGTACTTC
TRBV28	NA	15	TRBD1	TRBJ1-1	CASSLRDRGSTEAFF	TGTGCCAGCAGTTTAAGGGACAGGGGGAGCACTGAAGCTTTCTTT
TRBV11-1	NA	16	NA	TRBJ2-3	CASSIGGSEGTDTQYF	TGTGCCAGCAGCATTGGGGGGAGTGAAGGCACAGATACGCAGTATTTT
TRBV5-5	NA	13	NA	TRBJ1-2	CASNLRVSYGYTF	TGTGCCAGCAACCTCAGGGTCTCCTATGGCTACACCTTC
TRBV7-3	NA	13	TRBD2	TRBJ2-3	CASSTREAGAQYF	TGTGCCAGCAGCACCCGGGAGGCCGGAGCGCAGTATTTT
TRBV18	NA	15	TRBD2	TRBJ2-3	CASSVAGASTDTQYF	TGTGCCAGCTCCGTAGCGGGGGCTAGCACAGATACGCAGTATTTT
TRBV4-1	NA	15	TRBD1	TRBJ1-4	CASSSYRDRNEKLFF	TGCGCCAGCAGCTCGTACCGGGACAGGAATGAAAAACTGTTTTTT
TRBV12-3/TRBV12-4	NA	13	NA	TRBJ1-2	CASSLQGNYGYTF	TGTGCCAGCAGTTTACAGGGGAACTATGGCTACACCTTC
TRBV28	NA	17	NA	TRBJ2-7	CASSLFNLRLGSYEQYF	TGTGCCAGCAGTTTATTCAACCTTAGGTTAGGGAGCTACGAGCAGTACTTC
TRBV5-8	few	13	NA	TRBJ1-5	CASSRNRYQPQHF	TGTGCCAGCAGCCGGAACAGGTATCAGCCCCAGCATTTT
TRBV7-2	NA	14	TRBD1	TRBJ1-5	CASSRQGSYQPQHF	TGTGCCAGCAGCAGACAGGGGTCCTATCAGCCCCAGCATTTT
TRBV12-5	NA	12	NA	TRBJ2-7	CASGLGEYEQYF	TGTGCTAGTGGTTTGGGAGAGTACGAGCAGTACTTC
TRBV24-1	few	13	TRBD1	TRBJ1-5	CATSEGQGQPQHF	TGTGCCACCTCGGAAGGACAGGGTCAGCCCCAGCATTTT
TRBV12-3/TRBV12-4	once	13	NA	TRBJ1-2	CASSFQGNYGYTF	TGTGCCAGCAGTTTTCAGGGGAACTATGGCTACACCTTC
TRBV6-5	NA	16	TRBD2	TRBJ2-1	CASSYFGGWVYNEQFF	TGTGCCAGCAGTTACTTCGGGGGGTGGGTGTACAATGAGCAGTTCTTC
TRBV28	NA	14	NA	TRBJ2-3	CASSQGRFTDTQYF	TGTGCCAGCAGTCAGGGAAGATTCACAGATACGCAGTATTTT
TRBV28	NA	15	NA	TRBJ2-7	CASSSYRGGSYEQYF	TGTGCCAGCAGTTCCTACAGGGGGGGCTCCTACGAGCAGTACTTC
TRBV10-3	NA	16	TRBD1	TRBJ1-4	CAISAHSQGGEEKLFF	TGTGCCATCAGCGCACATTCACAGGGGGGAGAGGAAAAACTGTTTTTT
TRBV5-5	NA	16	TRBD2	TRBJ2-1	CASSRTLAGDYNEQFF	TGTGCCAGCAGCCGAACCCTAGCGGGAGACTACAATGAGCAGTTCTTC
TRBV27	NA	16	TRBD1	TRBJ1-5	CASSSWGTASNQPQHF	TGTGCCAGCAGTTCCTGGGGGACAGCATCAAATCAGCCCCAGCATTTT
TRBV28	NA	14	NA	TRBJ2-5	CASMVARGEETQYF	TGTGCCAGCATGGTCGCCAGGGGAGAAGAGACCCAGTACTTC
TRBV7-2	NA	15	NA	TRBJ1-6	CASSLGGGLNSPLHF	TGTGCCAGCAGCTTAGGTGGAGGACTAAATTCACCCCTCCACTTT
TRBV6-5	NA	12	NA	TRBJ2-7	CASSPTAYEQYF	TGTGCCAGCAGCCCAACAGCTTACGAGCAGTACTTC
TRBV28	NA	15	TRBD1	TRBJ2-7	CASVASGTARYEQYF	TGTGCCAGCGTAGCCTCCGGGACAGCTCGATACGAGCAGTACTTC
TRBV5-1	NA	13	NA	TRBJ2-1	CASSLAQGNEQFF	TGCGCCAGCAGCTTGGCCCAGGGAAATGAGCAGTTCTTC
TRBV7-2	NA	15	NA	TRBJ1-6	CASSLVRFYNSPLHF	TGTGCCAGCAGCTTAGTACGGTTTTATAATTCACCCCTCCACTTT
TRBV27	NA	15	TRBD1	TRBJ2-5	CASKGGDRFWETQYF	TGTGCCAGCAAAGGGGGCGATAGGTTTTGGGAGACCCAGTACTTC
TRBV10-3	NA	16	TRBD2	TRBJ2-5	CAISEWGGRTLETQYF	TGTGCCATCAGTGAGTGGGGAGGGCGTACGCTAGAGACCCAGTACTTC
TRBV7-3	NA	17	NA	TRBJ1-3	CASSLKGAGSSGNTIYF	TGTGCCAGCAGCTTAAAAGGGGCGGGAAGCTCTGGAAACACCATATATTTT
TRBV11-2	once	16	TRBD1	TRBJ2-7	CASSRAWGQVTYEQYF	TGTGCCAGCAGCCGAGCCTGGGGACAGGTCACCTACGAGCAGTACTTC
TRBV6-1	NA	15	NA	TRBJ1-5	CASSEQGYSNQPQHF	TGTGCCAGCAGTGAACAGGGGTATAGCAATCAGCCCCAGCATTTT
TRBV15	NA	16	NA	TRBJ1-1	CATSRRAHPGDTEAFF	TGTGCCACCAGCAGGAGAGCTCACCCAGGGGACACTGAAGCTTTCTTT
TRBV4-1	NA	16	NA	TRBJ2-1	CASNTLQGSSYNEQFF	TGCGCCAGCAACACACTGCAGGGGAGCTCCTACAATGAGCAGTTCTTC
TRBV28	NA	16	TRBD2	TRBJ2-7	CASSRIAGGWSYEQYF	TGTGCCAGCAGTCGGATAGCGGGAGGATGGTCTTACGAGCAGTACTTC
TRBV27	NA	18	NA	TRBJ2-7	CASSSLGAGTTTSYEQYF	TGTGCCAGCAGCTCCCTCGGAGCGGGCACCACAACTTCCTACGAGCAGTACTTC
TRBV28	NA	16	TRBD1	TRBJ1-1	CASSLAEGTVNTEAFF	TGTGCCAGCAGTTTAGCCGAGGGGACAGTAAACACTGAAGCTTTCTTT